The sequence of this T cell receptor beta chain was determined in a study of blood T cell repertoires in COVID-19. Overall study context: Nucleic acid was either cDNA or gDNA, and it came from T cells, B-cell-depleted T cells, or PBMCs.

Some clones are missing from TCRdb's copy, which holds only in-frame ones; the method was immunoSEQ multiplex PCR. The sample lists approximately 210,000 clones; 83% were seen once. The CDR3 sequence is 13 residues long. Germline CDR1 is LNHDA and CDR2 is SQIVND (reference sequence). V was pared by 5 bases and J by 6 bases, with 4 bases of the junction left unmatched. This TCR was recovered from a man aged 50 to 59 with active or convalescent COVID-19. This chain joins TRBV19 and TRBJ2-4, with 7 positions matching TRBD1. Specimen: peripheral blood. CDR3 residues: CASSWDSGNIQYF. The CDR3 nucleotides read TGTGCCAGTAGTTGGGACAGTGGAAACATTCAGTACTTC.